Below, 13 T cell receptor beta chains from the same sample are listed, as sequenced in a study of T cell responses to AZD1222 COVID-19 vaccine (dated by TCRdb to the early 2020s). The time point label, as the study defines it: about 28 days (+/-7) after the second vaccine dose. The sample's treatment or condition label is to be understood as: meningococcal conjugate vaccine given as trial control. Libraries were constructed by the immunoSEQ multiplex PCR assay. Drawn from immuneACCESS, this table holds only the in-frame rearrangements with V and J called that TCRdb kept. Clones are partly lost; checked studies trace under half to an unresolved V gene and leave the rest unexplained. The sample table records 200,000 to 250,000 clones; 94% of these occur just once. In total, the top ten clones hold about 1.5% of the sample. Source: peripheral blood, taken 28 days after the second dose of the MenACWY control vaccine. These TCRs come from an adult who received the MenACWY meningococcal vaccine as a control.

This clone was recorded once. This chain connects TRBV12-3 or TRBV12-4 to TRBJ2-7, with D possibly being TRBD2 (5 bases). This CDR3 is 13 amino acids long. Trimming shortened V by 5 bases and J by 4 bases, and 12 bases separated the two germline ends. CDR3 DNA: TGTGCCAGCAGTAGCGGTCCCCTGTACGAGCAGTACTTC. It translates to CASSSGPLYEQYF.

This chain uses TRBV7-3 with TRBJ2-3; 9 bases line up with TRBD1. The CDR3 covers 15 residues. V lost 3 bases to trimming and J lost 5 bases; unmatched junction nucleotides: 6. Germline V gene lookup returns CDR1 SGHTA and CDR2 FQGTGA. This CDR3 reads CASSLDRGWRDTQYF. The CDR3 DNA sequence: TGTGCCAGCAGCTTGGACAGGGGCTGGAGAGATACGCAGTATTTT.

The chain is built from TRBV4-1 and TRBJ1-5; TRBD1 aligns across 8 bases. The germline V gene has CDR1 MGHRA and CDR2 YSYEKL. V shed 2 bases, J shed 9 bases, and the junction held 12 bases outside the gene matches. The CDR3 is 16 residues long. The DNA of the CDR3 is TGCGCCAGCAGCCAACATGGACAGGGAGTTGGTCGGCCCCAGCATTTT. This sequence encodes CASSQHGQGVGRPQHF.

In this sample, this clone turned up a few times. This chain uses TRBV14 with TRBJ2-5, with 13 bases lining up with TRBD2. The CDR3 is made up of 18 amino acids. V lost 0 bases, J lost 3 bases, and 7 bases stayed unmatched. CDR1 and CDR2 (germline): SGHDN, FVKESK. The CDR3 reads CASSQDWPGLAGKETQYF. In DNA form, the CDR3 reads TGTGCCAGCAGCCAAGACTGGCCGGGACTAGCGGGGAAAGAGACCCAGTACTTC. Supplemented by reference TRBV14 and TRBJ2-5, the full variable domain reads EAGVTQFPSHSVIEKGQTVTLRCDPISGHDNLYWYRRVMGKEIKFLLHFVKESKQDESGMPNNRFLAERTGGTYSTLKVQPAELEDSGVYFCASSQDWPGLAGKETQYFGPGTRLLVL.

The genes are TRBV5-1 and TRBJ2-2, with 8 bases that match TRBD1. The CDR3 consists of 19 residues. The V gene's germline CDR1 is SGHRS and CDR2 YFSETQ. J lost 5 bases, V lost 0 bases, and 15 bases had no gene match. The CDR3 nucleotides read TGCGCCAGCAGCTTGGACCCCCCAACCCAGGGGGCCGGGACCGGGGAGCTGTTTTTT. Translating it yields CASSLDPPTQGAGTGELFF.

The rearrangement joins TRBV5-6 to TRBJ2-7; D not resolved. The CDR3 totals 13 residues. The V end lost 4 bases, the J end lost 5 bases, and 13 bases lay between the germline ends. Germline-derived CDR1 and CDR2 are SGHDT and YYEEEE. Here the CDR3 reads CASSQSPLNEQYF. CDR3 bases: TGTGCCAGCAGCCAATCCCCTTTGAACGAGCAGTACTTC.

The chain uses TRBV6-5 and TRBJ2-7; the match to TRBD2 covers 8 bases. Germline CDR1 is MNHEY and CDR2 is SVGAGI. Trimming cost V 8 bases and J 2 bases; bases outside gene matches: 5. The CDR3 length is 13 residues. The CDR3 here is CASGPTSAYEQYF. The DNA for the CDR3 is TGTGCCAGCGGGCCGACTAGCGCCTACGAGCAGTACTTC.

The genes are TRBV6-5 and TRBJ1-2; D is possibly TRBD1 (5 bases). V was trimmed by 5 bases and J by 8 bases, leaving 12 bases between them. The CDR3 sequence is 12 residues long. The germline V gene encodes CDR1 MNHEY and CDR2 SVGAGI. CDR3 sequence (DNA): TGTGCCAGCAGTCCGCAGGGAAGGGGCTACACCTTC. This translates into CASSPQGRGYTF.

This chain uses TRBV6-6 with TRBJ1-5; the match to TRBD1 covers 9 bases. The V gene's germline CDR1 is MNHNY and CDR2 SVGAGI (reference sequence). The CDR3 consists of 14 residues. V dropped 10 bases and J dropped 4; count of bases not matched to a gene: 8. CDR3 DNA: TGTGCCATTCAGGGACAGGGCAGGAATCAGCCCCAGCATTTT. Translating it yields CAIQGQGRNQPQHF.

The chain joins TRBV11-2 to TRBJ2-1, with D perhaps matching TRBD2 (6 bases). Germline V gene data show CDR1 as SGHAT and CDR2 as FQNNGV. V was clipped by 3 bases and J by 3 bases, with 12 bases between them. The length of the CDR3 is 15 residues. The CDR3 DNA follows: TGTGCCAGCAGCTTGGGCGGGATCGGCTACAATGAGCAGTTCTTC. The encoded protein is CASSLGGIGYNEQFF. The full variable domain, rest sourced from reference TRBV11-2 and TRBJ2-1, is EAGVAQSPRYKIIEKRQSVAFWCNPISGHATLYWYQQILGQGPKLLIQFQNNGVVDDSQLPKDRFSAERLKGVDSTLKIQPAKLEDSAVYLCASSLGGIGYNEQFFGPGTRLTVL.

CDR3 nucleotide sequence: TGCGCCAGCAGGAATCCGAACGACGATGAGCAGTTCTTC. Residues: CASRNPNDDEQFF. The rearrangement uses TRBV5-1 and TRBJ2-1, with no clear D. This CDR3 has 13 residues. CDR1 and CDR2 (germline): SGHRS, YFSETQ. V was pared by 5 bases and J by 8 bases, with 14 bases between.

CDR3 residues: CASSVGEGLAVTEAFF. CDR3 nucleotide sequence: TGTGCCAGCAGCGTAGGAGAGGGGCTGGCTGTCACTGAAGCTTTCTTT. The chain links TRBV9 to TRBJ1-1, with TRBD1 as a possible D gene (5 bases). The CDR3 totals 16 residues. The ends were cut back, 0 bases at V and 4 bases at J, with 16 bases in the middle. Germline V CDR1 and CDR2: SGDLS, YYNGEE. Together with reference TRBV9 and TRBJ1-1, the CDR3 gives the full variable domain: DSGVTQTPKHLITATGQRVTLRCSPRSGDLSVYWYQQSLDQGLQFLIQYYNGEERAKGNILERFSAQQFPDLHSELNLSSLELGDSALYFCASSVGEGLAVTEAFFGQGTRLTVV.

The J gene is TRBJ1-1, the V gene TRBV27; D not certain. The CDR3 sequence is 15 residues long. From germline, CDR1 is MNHEY and CDR2 SMNVEV (reference sequence). Trimming removed 2 bases from V and 1 base from J, with 11 bases in between. The CDR3 spells CASSLVQAQNTEAFF. The CDR3 DNA reads TGTGCCAGCAGTTTAGTTCAAGCTCAGAACACTGAAGCTTTCTTT.